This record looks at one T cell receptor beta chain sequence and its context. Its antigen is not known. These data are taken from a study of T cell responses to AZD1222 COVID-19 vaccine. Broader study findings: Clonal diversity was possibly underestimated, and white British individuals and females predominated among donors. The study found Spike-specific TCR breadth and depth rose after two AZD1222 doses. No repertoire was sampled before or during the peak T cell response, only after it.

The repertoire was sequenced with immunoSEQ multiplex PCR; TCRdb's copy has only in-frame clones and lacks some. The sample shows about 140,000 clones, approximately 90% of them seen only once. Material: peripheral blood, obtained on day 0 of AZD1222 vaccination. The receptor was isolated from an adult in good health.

CDR3 DNA sequence: TGTGCCAGCCGGGGACAGCCTGAAGCTTTCTTT. It encodes CASRGQPEAFF. This chain links TRBV6-6 with TRBJ1-1, with 7 bases identical to TRBD1. V lost 8 bases to trimming and J lost 6 bases; unmatched junction nucleotides: 3. Germline values: CDR1 MNHNY, CDR2 SVGAGI (reference sequence). The CDR3 covers 11 residues.